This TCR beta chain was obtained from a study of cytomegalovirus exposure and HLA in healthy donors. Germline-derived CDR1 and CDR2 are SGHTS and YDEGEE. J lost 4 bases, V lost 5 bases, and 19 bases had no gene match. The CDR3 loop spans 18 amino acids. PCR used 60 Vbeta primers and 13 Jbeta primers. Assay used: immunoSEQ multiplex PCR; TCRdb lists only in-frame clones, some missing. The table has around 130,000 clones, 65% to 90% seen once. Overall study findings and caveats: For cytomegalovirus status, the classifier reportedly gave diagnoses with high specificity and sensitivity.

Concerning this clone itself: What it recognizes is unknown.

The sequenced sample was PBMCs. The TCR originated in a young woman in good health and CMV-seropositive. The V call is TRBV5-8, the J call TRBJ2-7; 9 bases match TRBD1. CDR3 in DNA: TGTGCCAGCAGTTACAATACCAAACCGGGACAGGGTGTATACGAGCAGTACTTC. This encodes CASSYNTKPGQGVYEQYF. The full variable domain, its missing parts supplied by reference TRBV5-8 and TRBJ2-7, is EAGVTQSPTHLIKTRGQQATLRCSPISGHTSVYWYQQALGLGLQFLLWYDEGEERNRGNFPPRFSGRQFPNYSSELNVNALELEDSALYLCASSYNTKPGQGVYEQYFGPGTRLTVT.